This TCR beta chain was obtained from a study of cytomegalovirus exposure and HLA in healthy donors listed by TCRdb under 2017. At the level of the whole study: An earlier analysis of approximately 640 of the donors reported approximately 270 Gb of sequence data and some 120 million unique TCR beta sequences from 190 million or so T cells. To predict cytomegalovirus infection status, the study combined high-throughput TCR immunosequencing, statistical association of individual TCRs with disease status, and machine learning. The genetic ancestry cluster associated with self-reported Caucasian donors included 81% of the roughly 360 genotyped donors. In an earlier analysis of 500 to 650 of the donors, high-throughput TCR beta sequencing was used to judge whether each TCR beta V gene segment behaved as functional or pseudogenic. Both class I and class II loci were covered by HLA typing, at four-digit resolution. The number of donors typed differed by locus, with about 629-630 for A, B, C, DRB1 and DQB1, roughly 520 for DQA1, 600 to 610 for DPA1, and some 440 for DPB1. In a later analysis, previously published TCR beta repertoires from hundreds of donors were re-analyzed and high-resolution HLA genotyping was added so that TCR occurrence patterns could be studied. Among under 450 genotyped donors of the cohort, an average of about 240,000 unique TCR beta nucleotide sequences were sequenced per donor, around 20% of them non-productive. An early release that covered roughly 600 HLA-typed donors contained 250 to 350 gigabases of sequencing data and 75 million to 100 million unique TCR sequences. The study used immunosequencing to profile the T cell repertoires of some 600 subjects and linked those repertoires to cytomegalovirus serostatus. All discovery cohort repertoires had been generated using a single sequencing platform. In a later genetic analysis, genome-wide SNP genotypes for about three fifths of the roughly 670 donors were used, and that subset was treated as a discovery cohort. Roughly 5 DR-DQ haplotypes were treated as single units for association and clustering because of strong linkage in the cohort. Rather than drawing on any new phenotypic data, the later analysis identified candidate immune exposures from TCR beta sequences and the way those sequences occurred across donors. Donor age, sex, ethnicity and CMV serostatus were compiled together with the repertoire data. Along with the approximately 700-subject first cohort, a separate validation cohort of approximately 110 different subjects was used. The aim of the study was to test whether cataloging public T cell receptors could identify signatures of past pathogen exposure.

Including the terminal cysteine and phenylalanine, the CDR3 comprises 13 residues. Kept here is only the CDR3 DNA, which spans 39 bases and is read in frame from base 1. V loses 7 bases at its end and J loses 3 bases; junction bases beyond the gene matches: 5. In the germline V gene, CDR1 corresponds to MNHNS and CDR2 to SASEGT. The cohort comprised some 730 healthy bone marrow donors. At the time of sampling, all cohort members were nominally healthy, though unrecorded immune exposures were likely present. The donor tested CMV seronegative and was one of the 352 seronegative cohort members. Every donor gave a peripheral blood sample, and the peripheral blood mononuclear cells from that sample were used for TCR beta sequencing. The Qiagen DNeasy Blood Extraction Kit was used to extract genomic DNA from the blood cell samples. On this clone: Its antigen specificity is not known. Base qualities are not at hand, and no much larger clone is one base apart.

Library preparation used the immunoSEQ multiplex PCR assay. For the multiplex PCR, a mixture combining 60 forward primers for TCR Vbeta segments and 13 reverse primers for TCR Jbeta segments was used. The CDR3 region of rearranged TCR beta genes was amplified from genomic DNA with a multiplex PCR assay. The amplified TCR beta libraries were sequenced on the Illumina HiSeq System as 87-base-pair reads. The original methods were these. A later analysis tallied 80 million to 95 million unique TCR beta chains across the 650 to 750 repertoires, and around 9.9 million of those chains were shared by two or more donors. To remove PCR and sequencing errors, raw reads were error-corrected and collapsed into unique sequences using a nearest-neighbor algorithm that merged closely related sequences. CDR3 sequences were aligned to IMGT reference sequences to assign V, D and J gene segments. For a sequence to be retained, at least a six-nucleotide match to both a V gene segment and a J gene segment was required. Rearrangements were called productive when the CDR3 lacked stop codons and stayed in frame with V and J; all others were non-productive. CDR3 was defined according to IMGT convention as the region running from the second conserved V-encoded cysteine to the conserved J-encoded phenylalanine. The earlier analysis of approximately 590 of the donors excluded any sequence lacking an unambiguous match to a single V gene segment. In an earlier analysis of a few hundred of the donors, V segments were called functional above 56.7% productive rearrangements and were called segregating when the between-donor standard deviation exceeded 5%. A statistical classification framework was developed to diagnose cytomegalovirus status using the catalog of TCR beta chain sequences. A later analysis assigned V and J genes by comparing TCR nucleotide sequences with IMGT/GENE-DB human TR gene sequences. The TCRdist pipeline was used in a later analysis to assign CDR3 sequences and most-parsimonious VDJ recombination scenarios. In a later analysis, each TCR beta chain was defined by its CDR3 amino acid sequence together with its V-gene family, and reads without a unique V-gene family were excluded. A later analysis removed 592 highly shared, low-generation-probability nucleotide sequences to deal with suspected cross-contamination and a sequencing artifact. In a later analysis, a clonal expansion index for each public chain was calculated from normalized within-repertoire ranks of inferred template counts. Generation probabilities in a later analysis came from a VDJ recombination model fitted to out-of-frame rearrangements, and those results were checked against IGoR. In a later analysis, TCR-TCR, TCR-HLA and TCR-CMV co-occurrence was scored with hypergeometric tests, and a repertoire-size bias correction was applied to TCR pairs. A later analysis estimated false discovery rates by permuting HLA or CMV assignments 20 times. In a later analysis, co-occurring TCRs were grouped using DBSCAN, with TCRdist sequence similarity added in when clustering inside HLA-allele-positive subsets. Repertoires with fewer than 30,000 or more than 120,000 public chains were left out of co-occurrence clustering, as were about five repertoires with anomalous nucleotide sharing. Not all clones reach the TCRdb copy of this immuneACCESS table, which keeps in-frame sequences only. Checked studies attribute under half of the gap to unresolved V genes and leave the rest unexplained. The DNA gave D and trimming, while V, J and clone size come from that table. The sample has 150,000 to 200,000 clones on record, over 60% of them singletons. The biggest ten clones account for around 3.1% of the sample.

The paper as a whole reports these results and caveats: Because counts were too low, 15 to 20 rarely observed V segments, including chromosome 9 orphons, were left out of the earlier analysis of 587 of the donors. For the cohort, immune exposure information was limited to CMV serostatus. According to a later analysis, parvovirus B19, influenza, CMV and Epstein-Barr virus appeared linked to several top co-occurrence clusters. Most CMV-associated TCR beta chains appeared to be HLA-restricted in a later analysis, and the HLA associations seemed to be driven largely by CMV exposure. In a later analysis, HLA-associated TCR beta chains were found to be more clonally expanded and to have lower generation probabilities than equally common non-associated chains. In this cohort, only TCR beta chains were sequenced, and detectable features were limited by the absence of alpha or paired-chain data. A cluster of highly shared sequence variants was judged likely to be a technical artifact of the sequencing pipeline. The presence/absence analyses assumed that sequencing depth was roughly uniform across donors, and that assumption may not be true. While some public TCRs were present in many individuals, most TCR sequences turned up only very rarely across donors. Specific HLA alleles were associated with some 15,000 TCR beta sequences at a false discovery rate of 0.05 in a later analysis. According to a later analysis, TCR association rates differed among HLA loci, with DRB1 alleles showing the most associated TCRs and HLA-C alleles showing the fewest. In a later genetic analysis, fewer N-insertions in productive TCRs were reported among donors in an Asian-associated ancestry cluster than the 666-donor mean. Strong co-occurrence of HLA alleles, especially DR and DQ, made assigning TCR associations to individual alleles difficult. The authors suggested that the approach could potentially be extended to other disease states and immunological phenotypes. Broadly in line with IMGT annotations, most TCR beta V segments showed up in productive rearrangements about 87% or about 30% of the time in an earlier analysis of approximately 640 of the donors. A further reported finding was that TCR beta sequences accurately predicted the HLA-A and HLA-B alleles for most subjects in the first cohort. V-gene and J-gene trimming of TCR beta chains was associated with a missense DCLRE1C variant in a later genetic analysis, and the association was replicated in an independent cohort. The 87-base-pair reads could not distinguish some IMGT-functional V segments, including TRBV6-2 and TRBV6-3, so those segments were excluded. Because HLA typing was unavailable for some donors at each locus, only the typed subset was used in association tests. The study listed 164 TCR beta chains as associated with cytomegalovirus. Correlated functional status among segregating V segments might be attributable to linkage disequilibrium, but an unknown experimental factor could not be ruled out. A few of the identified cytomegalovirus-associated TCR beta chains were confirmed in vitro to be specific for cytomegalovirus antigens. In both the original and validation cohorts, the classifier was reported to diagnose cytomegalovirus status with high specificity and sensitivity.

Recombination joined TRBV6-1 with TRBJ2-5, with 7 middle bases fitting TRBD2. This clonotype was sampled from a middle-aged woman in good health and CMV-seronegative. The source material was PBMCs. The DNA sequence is TGTGCCAGCAACTGGGCGGGGGAAGAGACCCAGTACTTC. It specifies CASNWAGEETQYF.